The rows below give T cell receptor beta chains drawn from one sample of a study of cytomegalovirus exposure and HLA in healthy donors. Data came from immunoSEQ multiplex PCR; TCRdb stores just in-frame clones and leaves some out. The sample lists about 76,000 clones, roughly 94% seen once, with about 0.63% in the top ten. The sample was PBMCs. These receptors were taken from a woman aged 18-29 years in good health and CMV-seronegative. Both conserved end residues are part of each CDR3. A D gene is named only where the DNA matches it firmly. Only some rows state a clone size, as once, few, many or a class for expanded clones.

. | . | TRBJ1-1 | TRBV10-3 | TGTGCCATCAGCGAAGTATTAGGACAGAAAGCTTTCTTT | CAISEVLGQKAFF
TRBD1 | . | TRBJ1-2 | TRBV13 | TGTGCCAGCAGGAGGGACAGGGGGCAAGGCTACACCTTC | CASRRDRGQGYTF
. | . | TRBJ1-6 | TRBV5-8 | TGTGCCAGCAGCTTGATAACAGCTAGCTCACCCCTCCACTTT | CASSLITASSPLHF
. | . | TRBJ1-1 | TRBV7-9 | TGTGCCAGCAGCTTAGTCGGACAGTTGAACACTGAAGCTTTCTTT | CASSLVGQLNTEAFF
. | . | TRBJ1-1 | TRBV18 | TGTGCCAGCTCACCCTTACAGGGCTTGAACACTGAAGCTTTCTTT | CASSPLQGLNTEAFF
TRBD2 | . | TRBJ2-5 | TRBV19 | TGTGCCACCAGCGGGGGGGCTTCGGAGACCCAGTACTTC | CATSGGASETQYF
TRBD2 | . | TRBJ2-3 | TRBV7-2 | TGTGCCAGCAGCTTCTTCAGCGGGGGTAGCACAGATACGCAGTATTTT | CASSFFSGGSTDTQYF
TRBD2 | . | TRBJ2-7 | TRBV5-1 | TGCGCCAGCAGCTTGGGGACTAGCGCCCACGAGCAGTACTTC | CASSLGTSAHEQYF
. | few | TRBJ2-2 | TRBV2 | TGTGCCAGCTATCCGTACAGATCCACCGGGGAGCTGTTTTTT | CASYPYRSTGELFF
. | . | TRBJ2-7 | TRBV19 | TGTGCCAGTAGTGGCGGGACCCTACTAAGGGACGAGCAGTACTTC | CASSGGTLLRDEQYF
TRBD1 | . | TRBJ2-7 | TRBV6-6 | TGTGCCAGCAAATTCGAACAGGGGGTTATGGGAGAGCAGTACTTC | CASKFEQGVMGEQYF
. | . | TRBJ1-2 | TRBV11-2 | TGTGCCAGCAGCACGCCAAACAGGTTCTTGATTTACGGCTACACCTTC | CASSTPNRFLIYGYTF
. | . | TRBJ1-5 | TRBV30 | TGTGCCTGGAGTGGGACAGCCAATCAGCCCCAGCATTTT | CAWSGTANQPQHF
TRBD1 | . | TRBJ2-7 | TRBV5-1 | TGCGCCAGCAGCTTGACGGGACAGGGTTTAGGCGAGCAGTACTTC | CASSLTGQGLGEQYF
TRBD1 | . | TRBJ2-7 | TRBV5-4 | TGTGCCAGCAGCTCATTTCACCGGGACAGGGGGTTTTACGAGCAGTACTTC | CASSSFHRDRGFYEQYF
TRBD1 | . | TRBJ1-1 | TRBV18 | TGTGCCAGCTCACCCGACAGGGCTACTGAAGCTTTCTTT | CASSPDRATEAFF
TRBD1 | . | TRBJ2-5 | TRBV5-4 | TGTGCCAGCAAAGACACAGGGGGCAGGGAGACCCAGTACTTC | CASKDTGGRETQYF
. | . | TRBJ2-7 | TRBV6-1 | TGTGCCAGCAGTGCTCTCGTGGCGGGAGAGCAGTACTTC | CASSALVAGEQYF
TRBD1 | . | TRBJ2-1 | TRBV15 | TGTGCCACCAGCAGAGGTCAGGGGGTGGACAATGAGCAGTTCTTC | CATSRGQGVDNEQFF
. | . | TRBJ2-1 | TRBV4-1 | TGCGCCAGCAGCCAAGAAGGCGGGGCCCCGTACAATGAGCAGTTCTTC | CASSQEGGAPYNEQFF
TRBD1 | . | TRBJ2-3 | TRBV30 | TGTGCCTGGAGTAAAAGGGGGCAGTCAGATACGCAGTATTTT | CAWSKRGQSDTQYF
TRBD1 | . | TRBJ2-3 | TRBV18 | TGTGCCAGCTCACCCCTATCGGACAGGGCAGATACGCAGTATTTT | CASSPLSDRADTQYF
TRBD1 | . | TRBJ2-2 | TRBV2 | TGTGCCAGCAGTGATCGCAGGGGGCGCGTAACCGGGGAGCTGTTTTTT | CASSDRRGRVTGELFF
TRBD1 | . | TRBJ1-6 | TRBV5-1 | TGCGCCAGCAGCCCCATAGACAGGACAGGGGATAAAGGATCACCCCTCCACTTT | CASSPIDRTGDKGSPLHF
. | once | TRBJ2-7 | TRBV18 | TGTGCCAGCTCACCCATCGAGTACGTCAGGGGAGTGTACGAGCAGTACTTC | CASSPIEYVRGVYEQYF
. | . | TRBJ1-6 | TRBV11-2 | TGTGCCAGCAGCTCGACGGGTAGGAGCACACCCCTCCACTTT | CASSSTGRSTPLHF
. | . | TRBJ1-5 | TRBV30 | TGTGCCTGGAGTGTACTAATTGGAAGGGGGCCCCAGCATTTT | CAWSVLIGRGPQHF
TRBD1 | once | TRBJ2-3 | TRBV7-2 | TGTGCCAGCAGCTTATCCGGGACAGGGGGATGGGATACGCAGTATTTT | CASSLSGTGGWDTQYF
. | . | TRBJ1-2 | TRBV6-6 | TGTGCCAGCAGTTACCCCCCGGGGGAGGCTAACTATGGCTACACCTTC | CASSYPPGEANYGYTF
TRBD1 | . | TRBJ2-1 | TRBV10-3 | TGTGCCATCAGTGTCGGGACAGGGGGTAGCTCCTACAATGAGCAGTTCTTC | CAISVGTGGSSYNEQFF
TRBD1 | . | TRBJ2-5 | TRBV5-1 | TGCGCCAGCAGCTCTTCGGACAGGAAGCAAGAGACCCAGTACTTC | CASSSSDRKQETQYF
. | . | TRBJ2-5 | TRBV11-3 | TGTGCCAGCAGCCCCACGGACAGTAAAGAGACCCAGTACTTC | CASSPTDSKETQYF
TRBD1 | . | TRBJ2-7 | TRBV10-2 | TGCGCCACCATGGGACAGGGCTCCTACGAGCAGTACTTC | CATMGQGSYEQYF